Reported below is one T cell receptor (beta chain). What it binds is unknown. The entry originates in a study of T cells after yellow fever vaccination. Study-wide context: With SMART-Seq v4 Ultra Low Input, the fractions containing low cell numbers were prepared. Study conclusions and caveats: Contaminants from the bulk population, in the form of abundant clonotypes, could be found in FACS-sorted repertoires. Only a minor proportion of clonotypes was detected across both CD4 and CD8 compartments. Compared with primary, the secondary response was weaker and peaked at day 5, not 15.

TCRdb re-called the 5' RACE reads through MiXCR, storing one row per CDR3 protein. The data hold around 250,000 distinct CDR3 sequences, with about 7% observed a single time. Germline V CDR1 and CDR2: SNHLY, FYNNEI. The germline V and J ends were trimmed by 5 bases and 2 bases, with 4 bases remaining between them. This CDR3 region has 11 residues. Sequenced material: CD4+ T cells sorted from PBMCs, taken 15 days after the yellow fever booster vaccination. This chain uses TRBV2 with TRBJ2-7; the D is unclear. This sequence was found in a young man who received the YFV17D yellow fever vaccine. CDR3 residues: CASSHTYEQYF. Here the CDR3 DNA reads TGTGCCAGCAGTCACACCTACGAGCAGTACTTC. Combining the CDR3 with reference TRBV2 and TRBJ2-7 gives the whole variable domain EPEVTQTPSHQVTQMGQEVILRCVPISNHLYFYWYRQILGQKVEFLVSFYNNEISEKSEIFDDQFSVERPDGSNFTLKIRSTKLEDSAMYFCASSHTYEQYFGPGTRLTVT.